This TCR beta chain derives from a study of blood T cell repertoires in COVID-19. Study-wide background: The samples span acute and convalescent COVID-19 from the United States, Italy and Spain. The analysed material was cDNA or gDNA that came from T cells, B-cell-depleted T cells, or PBMCs.

Per the original data handling: Nucleated cell number was recorded as an estimate derived from reference gene primer amplification. Assay used: immunoSEQ multiplex PCR; TCRdb lists only in-frame clones, some missing. For V, J and clone size, that table is used; D and trimming come from the DNA. The sample yields fewer than 200,000 clones, 90% to 95% seen once. The receptor was isolated from a woman aged 45-65 years with acute or convalescent COVID-19. The sequenced material came from peripheral blood.

CDR3 in amino acids: CASSPGGEETQYF. CDR3 bases: TGTGCCAGCAGCCCCGGGGGGGAAGAGACCCAGTACTTC. V is TRBV5-6 and J is TRBJ2-5, with TRBD2 identical over 8 bases. Trimming took 4 bases from V and 3 from J; bases not matched to a gene: 2. The CDR3 covers 13 residues. Per the germline V gene, CDR1 is SGHDT and CDR2 is YYEEEE.